This T cell receptor (beta chain) is from a study of OX40 agonist ivuxolimab in advanced cancers. Study-wide context: Ivuxolimab doses were 0.01, 0.1, 0.3, 1.5, 3 or 10 mg/kg every 2 weeks. Partial responses, seen in three patients, involved one hepatocellular carcinoma and two cutaneous melanomas. Enrolled patients in dose escalation had cancers that were hepatocellular carcinoma, melanoma, renal cell or head and neck cancer.

A word on this clone: Its target is not known.

This CDR3 spans 15 amino acids. V gave up 1 base and J gave up 9 bases, with 13 bases separating them. Germline V gene lookup returns CDR1 SGHVS and CDR2 FQNEAQ. Sequencing used immunoSEQ multiplex PCR; TCRdb keeps in-frame clones, though not all of them. The table includes about 58,000 clones, approximately 75% detected once. Study-level points and caveats: Expansion of clones was among the lowest in partial responders at 0.1-3.0 mg/kg.

This clonotype was sampled from an adult with an advanced solid tumor such as melanoma, head and neck, liver or kidney cancer. Specimen: CD4+ or CD8+ T cells sorted from blood, collected in a trial of the OX40 agonist ivuxolimab. The chain is built from TRBV7-8 and TRBJ1-6; a possible D gene is TRBD1 (5 bases). Here the CDR3 DNA reads TGTGCCAGCAGCTTAGACAGGTCTTCAATTTCACCCCTCCACTTT. Protein product: CASSLDRSSISPLHF.